The 32 T cell receptor beta chains given below trace back to one sample, sequenced in a study of graft-versus-host responses after intestinal transplantation (dated by TCRdb to the early 2020s). The antigens these receptors bind are not known. Library preparation was by the immunoSEQ multiplex PCR assay. This immuneACCESS table, as held by TCRdb, lists in-frame sequences with V and J called but not all clones. Of the missing ones, under half trace to an unresolved V gene in checked studies; the others have no known cause. This sample lists some 84,000 clones; roughly 80% were detected once. 0.65% to 0.95% of the sample rests with the top ten. The time point label corresponds to: cells obtained before transplantation from donor or recipient. Sequenced material: unstimulated CD4+ T cells sorted from spleen or lymph node cells, taken before intestinal transplant. These receptors all come from a human donor who received an intestinal transplant.

This clone has only a few counts. CDR3 nucleotide sequence: TGCAGCGTTGCCAGACTCATGAACACTGAAGCTTTCTTT. The encoded protein is CSVARLMNTEAFF. V gene TRBV29-1 combines with J gene TRBJ1-1; D is ambiguous. Germline lookup yields CDR1 SQVTM and CDR2 ANQGSEA. The CDR3 is 13 residues long. V was pared by 4 bases and J by 0 bases, with 9 bases between. Variable domain in full (rest from reference TRBV29-1 and TRBJ1-1): SAVISQKPSRDICQRGTSLTIQCQVDSQVTMMFWYRQQPGQSLTLIATANQGSEATYESGFVIDKFPISRPNLTFSTLTVSNMSPEDSSIYLCSVARLMNTEAFFGQGTRLTVV.

The rearrangement uses TRBV6-1 and TRBJ2-2; 8 positions match TRBD2. Per germline, CDR1 MNHNS and CDR2 SASEGT. The CDR3 contains 15 residues. The ends lost 6 bases at V and 5 bases at J; junction bases unmatched: 8. CDR3 amino acids: CASRLSGGVTGELFF. CDR3 coding DNA: TGTGCCAGCAGGTTAAGCGGGGGCGTAACCGGGGAGCTGTTTTTT.

The J gene is TRBJ1-2, the V gene TRBV5-4, with 7 positions matching TRBD1. CDR1 and CDR2 (germline): SGHNT, YYREEE (reference sequence). V was pared by 0 bases and J by 5 bases, with 13 bases of the junction left unmatched. The CDR3 covers 17 residues. The CDR3 coding sequence is TGTGCCAGCAGCTTGGCCCGGCAGTGGACAGGAACATATGGCTACACCTTC. Residues: CASSLARQWTGTYGYTF.

The chain combines TRBV5-1 with TRBJ1-3, with D hard to call. Germline V lookup: CDR1 SGHRS, CDR2 YFSETQ. Trimming removed 4 bases at V and 0 bases at J, with 11 bases between. There are 15 residues in the CDR3. CDR3 bases: TGCGCCAGCAGCCTAGGCCTTCTCTCTGGAAACACCATATATTTT. Protein sequence: CASSLGLLSGNTIYF.

The chain carries TRBV28 and TRBJ2-7; 7 nucleotides agree with TRBD1. The CDR3 is 13 amino acids. With V trimmed by 8 bases and J by 2 bases, 6 bases remained unmatched. Germline V gene lookup returns CDR1 MDHEN and CDR2 SYDVKM. The CDR3 DNA reads TGTGCCAGCGGCAGACAGGGTCCCTACGAGCAGTACTTC. This encodes CASGRQGPYEQYF.

This clone is categorized as medium-sized. The rearrangement joins TRBV9 to TRBJ2-7, with TRBD2 matching 9 bases. This CDR3 comprises 16 residues. Germline V gene lookup returns CDR1 SGDLS and CDR2 YYNGEE. The V and J ends lost 3 bases and 6 bases, in that order; junction bases with no gene match: 13. The CDR3 region is CASSASGTSIVSEQYF. The DNA for the CDR3 is TGTGCCAGCAGCGCCTCCGGGACTAGCATAGTCTCCGAGCAGTACTTC.

In regard to this clone: The junction departs from germline at one end; a sequencing error may be responsible. V usage is TRBV5-6 and J usage is TRBJ1-1; D is possibly TRBD1 (6 bases). Germline CDR1 is SGHDT and CDR2 is YYEEEE. This CDR3 comprises 14 residues. The CDR3 is CASSLYRVKTEAFF. The DNA of the CDR3 is TGTGCCAGCAGCTTGTACAGGGTGAAAACTGAAGCTTTCTTT. Full variable domain (missing parts from reference TRBV5-6 and TRBJ1-1): DAGVTQSPTHLIKTRGQQVTLRCSPKSGHDTVSWYQQALGQGPQFIFQYYEEEERQRGNFPDRFSGHQFPNYSSELNVNALLLGDSALYLCASSLYRVKTEAFFGQGTRLTVV.

V gene TRBV9 combines with J gene TRBJ2-1, with D possibly TRBD2 on 7 matching bases. The V and J ends lost 0 bases and 7 bases respectively, with 17 bases between them. CDR1 and CDR2 (germline): SGDLS, YYNGEE. There are 16 residues in the CDR3. The CDR3 region is CASSVEGGGVWNEQFF. The DNA of the CDR3 is TGTGCCAGCAGCGTAGAGGGGGGAGGGGTGTGGAATGAGCAGTTCTTC. The full variable domain, in which reference TRBV9 and TRBJ2-1 provide the parts outside the CDR3, is DSGVTQTPKHLITATGQRVTLRCSPRSGDLSVYWYQQSLDQGLQFLIQYYNGEERAKGNILERFSAQQFPDLHSELNLSSLELGDSALYFCASSVEGGGVWNEQFFGPGTRLTVL.

The chain is built from TRBV20-1 and TRBJ2-1, with no clear D. V shed 5 bases and J shed 3 bases, with 5 bases lying between them. This CDR3 region has 11 residues. Germline V gene sequence: CDR1 DFQATT, CDR2 SNEGSKA (reference sequence). The CDR3 reads CSAPYYNEQFF. DNA for the CDR3: TGCAGTGCTCCGTACTACAATGAGCAGTTCTTC.

The chain uses TRBV28 and TRBJ1-1; D may be TRBD1 (6 bases). Between the trimmed V and J ends, which lost 2 bases and 7 bases, there was a span of 11 bases. From germline, CDR1 is MDHEN and CDR2 SYDVKM. The CDR3 sequence is 13 residues long. CDR3 sequence: CASSLRDKDEAFF. In DNA, the CDR3 is TGTGCCAGCAGTTTAAGGGACAAGGATGAAGCTTTCTTT.

The gene calls are TRBV12-5 and TRBJ2-1; D is uncertain. V shed 1 base and J shed 8 bases, with 6 bases lying between them. The CDR3 is made up of 12 amino acids. Germline assignment: CDR1 LGHNT and CDR2 FRNRAP. CDR3 amino acids: CASGLGPHEQFF. CDR3 nucleotides: TGTGCTAGTGGTTTGGGGCCCCATGAGCAGTTCTTC.

The chain carries TRBV7-9 and TRBJ1-4, with 8 nucleotides matching TRBD1. J gave up 7 bases and V 5 bases, and 12 bases lay outside the gene matches. CDR3 length: 16 residues. Per the germline V gene, CDR1 is SEHNR and CDR2 is FQNEAQ (reference sequence). CDR3 DNA sequence: TGTGCCAGCAGCCCTAGGGGGACTGACAGGGGTGAAAAACTGTTTTTT. Translation: CASSPRGTDRGEKLFF. The complete variable domain, with remaining parts taken from reference TRBV7-9 and TRBJ1-4, reads DTGVSQNPRHKITKRGQNVTFRCDPISEHNRLYWYRQTLGQGPEFLTYFQNEAQLEKSRLLSDRFSAERPKGSFSTLEIQRTEQGDSAMYLCASSPRGTDRGEKLFFGSGTQLSVL.

The chain links TRBV5-5 to TRBJ2-2; 12 positions match TRBD2. Looked up from germline, CDR1 is SGHKS and CDR2 is YYEKEE (reference sequence). The V gene end was trimmed by 4 bases and the J gene end by 12 bases; junction bases not matched to a gene: 10. The length of the CDR3 is 15 residues. Here the CDR3 reads CASSVPSGREPKLFF. In DNA, the CDR3 is TGTGCCAGCAGCGTGCCTAGCGGGAGGGAGCCAAAGCTGTTTTTT.

In this sample, this clone turned up a few times. The V and J genes are TRBV28 and TRBJ2-5; TRBD1 matches at 9 bases. After removal of 2 bases from V and 5 bases from J, the junction contained 6 bases not matched to a gene. The CDR3 runs to 15 residues. Germline assignment: CDR1 MDHEN and CDR2 SYDVKM. For the CDR3, the DNA is TGTGCCAGCAGTTTAGGGACAGGGCAGATGGAGACCCAGTACTTC. It yields the protein CASSLGTGQMETQYF. Using reference TRBV28 and TRBJ2-5 for the parts outside the CDR3, the full variable domain is DVKVTQSSRYLVKRTGEKVFLECVQDMDHENMFWYRQDPGLGLRLIYFSYDVKMKEKGDIPEGYSVSREKKERFSLILESASTNQTSMYLCASSLGTGQMETQYFGPGTRLLVL.

The genes are TRBV4-2 and TRBJ2-5; possibly TRBD1 for D (5 bases). Trimming stripped 0 bases from V and 4 bases from J, with 6 bases between. The CDR3 runs 13 residues. The germline V gene encodes CDR1 LGHNA and CDR2 YNFKEQ. CDR3 protein: CASSQERGETQYF. The CDR3 DNA sequence: TGTGCCAGCAGCCAAGAAAGGGGAGAGACCCAGTACTTC.

This chain uses TRBV19 with TRBJ1-1; 7 bases are shared with TRBD1. The germline gives CDR1 LNHDA, CDR2 SQIVND (reference sequence). The CDR3 spans 16 residues. V was pared by 2 bases and J by 7 bases, with 13 bases of the junction left unmatched. The CDR3 bases are TGTGCCAGTAGTATAAGACAGGGAATTCGGACAGGTGAAGCTTTCTTT. This encodes CASSIRQGIRTGEAFF.

The rearrangement joins TRBV28 to TRBJ2-1; D is undetermined. Trimming took off 8 bases at V and 5 bases at J, with 10 bases between the two ends. Germline lookup yields CDR1 MDHEN and CDR2 SYDVKM. The CDR3 contains 12 residues. CDR3 coding DNA: TGTGCCAGCTTTTCGCTAAACAATGAGCAGTTCTTC. Encoded protein: CASFSLNNEQFF.

The V call is TRBV28, the J call TRBJ1-2; TRBD1 is a possible D gene (5 bases). Germline values: CDR1 MDHEN, CDR2 SYDVKM. Trimming took off 4 bases at V and 2 bases at J, with 14 bases between the two ends. This CDR3 comprises 15 residues. CDR3 in amino acids: CASSSLTATNYGYTF. The CDR3 region has the DNA TGTGCCAGCAGTTCCTTGACAGCAACGAACTATGGCTACACCTTC.

This clone was detected once. The V gene is TRBV15, the J gene TRBJ2-5; D ambiguous. The CDR3 is 13 amino acids. Germline V gene lookup returns CDR1 LNHNV and CDR2 YYDKDF (reference sequence). The ends were cut back, 0 bases at V and 9 bases at J, with 11 bases in the middle. Written as DNA, the CDR3 is TGTGCCACCAGCAGAGATCTTCTATCACCCCAGTACTTC. It translates to CATSRDLLSPQYF.

The chain employs TRBV28 and TRBJ2-1, with D maybe TRBD1 (6 bases). Germline V gene data show CDR1 as MDHEN and CDR2 as SYDVKM. CDR3 length: 14 residues. V lost 7 bases and J 9 bases, leaving 19 bases between the germline ends. CDR3 in amino acids: CASISAAGVSEQFF. In DNA form, the CDR3 reads TGTGCCAGCATCTCTGCGGCAGGGGTGAGTGAGCAGTTCTTC.

CDR3 sequence: CASSRTSFYEQYF. In nucleotides, the CDR3 is TGTGCCAGCAGCCGGACTAGCTTCTACGAGCAGTACTTC. The chain employs TRBV7-2 and TRBJ2-7, with TRBD2 identical over 8 bases. J lost 3 bases, V lost 5 bases, and 3 bases had no gene match. The CDR3 runs to 13 residues. The germline CDR1 and CDR2 sequences are SGHTA and FQGNSA.

The chain has TRBV11-2 and TRBJ2-7; no reliable D call. Germline loops: CDR1 SGHAT, CDR2 FQNNGV. This CDR3 spans 12 amino acids. With 0 bases removed from V and 3 bases from J, the gap between germline ends came to 3 bases. CDR3 amino acids: CASSLDRYEQYF. CDR3 coding DNA: TGTGCCAGCAGCTTAGATCGCTACGAGCAGTACTTC.

The chain carries TRBV5-1 and TRBJ2-2; a possible D gene is TRBD1 (6 bases). V lost 1 base to trimming and J lost 7 bases, with 17 bases between them. The CDR3 consists of 16 residues. Germline loops: CDR1 SGHRS, CDR2 YFSETQ. In DNA form, the CDR3 reads TGCGCCAGCAGCTTGATCGCCAGGGGATTTGGCGGGGAGCTGTTTTTT. Amino acids: CASSLIARGFGGELFF. The full variable domain, in which reference TRBV5-1 and TRBJ2-2 provide the parts outside the CDR3, is KAGVTQTPRYLIKTRGQQVTLSCSPISGHRSVSWYQQTPGQGLQFLFEYFSETQRNKGNFPGRFSGRQFSNSRSEMNVSTLELGDSALYLCASSLIARGFGGELFFGEGSRLTVL.

The rearrangement links TRBV5-4 to TRBJ1-2; 8 bases align to TRBD1. The CDR3 sequence is 14 residues long. Germline loops: CDR1 SGHNT, CDR2 YYREEE (reference sequence). V was pared by 4 bases and J by 8 bases, with 10 bases of the junction left unmatched. The CDR3 loop reads CASSPGQGVEGYTF. Here the CDR3 DNA reads TGTGCCAGCAGCCCTGGACAGGGAGTTGAAGGCTACACCTTC.

This rearrangement joins TRBV10-3 to TRBJ1-6; 7 nucleotides align to TRBD1. The V gene end was trimmed by 6 bases and the J gene end by 10 bases; junction bases not matched to a gene: 12. The germline gives CDR1 ENHRY, CDR2 SYGVKD. The CDR3 totals 15 residues. CDR3 sequence: CAIRGLGQSGSPLHF. The CDR3 DNA reads as TGTGCCATCAGGGGATTGGGACAGAGTGGATCACCCCTCCACTTT.

There are a few counts of this clone. The gene calls are TRBV27 and TRBJ1-3; TRBD1 is a possible D gene (5 bases). The germline V gene encodes CDR1 MNHEY and CDR2 SMNVEV (reference sequence). Deletions cut 6 bases from V and 4 bases from J, with 7 bases between. The CDR3 is 12 amino acids. CDR3 coding DNA: TGTGCCAGCAGGGGGCGAGGAAACACCATATATTTT. Protein: CASRGRGNTIYF.

The rearrangement uses TRBV6-1 and TRBJ2-7; a possible D gene is TRBD2 (6 bases). CDR1 and CDR2 (germline): MNHNS, SASEGT. Trimming took 2 bases from V and 2 from J, leaving 13 bases between them. CDR3 length: 15 amino acids. The CDR3 coding sequence is TGTGCCAGCAGTGAACCGGGGGAGACAACCTACGAGCAGTACTTC. This gives the protein CASSEPGETTYEQYF.

The gene calls are TRBV5-1 and TRBJ2-3, with D possibly TRBD2 on 6 matching bases. CDR1 and CDR2 from the germline V gene are SGHRS and YFSETQ. The CDR3 is 14 amino acids. V shed 0 bases and J shed 4 bases, with 9 bases lying between them. CDR3 nucleotides: TGCGCCAGCAGCTTGGGACTAGTCCCAGATACGCAGTATTTT. It translates to CASSLGLVPDTQYF. Full variable domain (outside the CDR3, taken from reference TRBV5-1 and TRBJ2-3): KAGVTQTPRYLIKTRGQQVTLSCSPISGHRSVSWYQQTPGQGLQFLFEYFSETQRNKGNFPGRFSGRQFSNSRSEMNVSTLELGDSALYLCASSLGLVPDTQYFGPGTRLTVL.

The chain combines TRBV7-2 with TRBJ2-7, with TRBD2 identical over 9 bases. The junction had 7 bases not matched to a gene; V was cut back by 3 bases and J by 4 bases. CDR3 length equals 15 residues. The germline CDR1 and CDR2 sequences are SGHTA and FQGNSA. The DNA for the CDR3 is TGTGCCAGCAGCTTCGTACTAGCGGGTTCATACGAGCAGTACTTC. Translating it yields CASSFVLAGSYEQYF.

The count of this clone is one. The V gene is TRBV29-1, the J gene TRBJ2-3; no clear D. Germline lookup yields CDR1 SQVTM and CDR2 ANQGSEA. V was cut by 7 bases and J by 2 bases, with 13 bases left in between. The CDR3 spans 13 residues. Written as DNA, the CDR3 is TGCAGCGGAGGAACACAACTCACAGATACGCAGTATTTT. Encoded protein: CSGGTQLTDTQYF.

V is TRBV7-3 and J is TRBJ2-1; TRBD2 agrees at 14 bases. The V gene end was trimmed by 6 bases and the J gene end by 8 bases; junction bases not matched to a gene: 9. In germline, CDR1 is SGHTA, CDR2 FQGTGA. The CDR3 consists of 16 residues. DNA of the CDR3: TGTGCCAGCAGTACTACCGGGACTAGCGGGAGCCATGAGCAGTTCTTC. It yields the protein CASSTTGTSGSHEQFF.

The chain employs TRBV5-6 and TRBJ2-5; no clear D gene. CDR3 length: 17 amino acids. The V and J ends lost 4 bases and 0 bases respectively, with 19 bases between them. CDR1 is SGHDT, CDR2 YYEEEE, per germline. CDR3 bases: TGTGCCAGCAGCCCGCCGTTCTGGTCCAGGAACCAAGAGACCCAGTACTTC. It specifies CASSPPFWSRNQETQYF.